The 8 T cell receptor beta chains reported below all come from one sample, sequenced in a study of cytomegalovirus exposure and HLA in healthy donors. This PCR relied on a set of 60 Vbeta primers and 13 Jbeta primers. Here immunoSEQ multiplex PCR was the method, and the copy in TCRdb shows in-frame clones only, minus some. The table lists under 150,000 clones, around 85% of them singletons, with around 1.7% in the top ten. Sequenced sample: PBMCs. The origin of the receptors is a boy aged 5-17 years in good health and CMV-seronegative.

This clone appeared a single time. The chain carries TRBV6-5 and TRBJ2-7; 7 nucleotides agree with TRBD1. CDR1 and CDR2 (germline): MNHEY, SVGAGI. The CDR3 covers 14 residues. With 0 bases clipped from V and 2 bases from J, the junction kept 1 base outside the gene matches. The DNA of the CDR3 is TGTGCCAGCAGTTACTCAGGGGGCACCTACGAGCAGTACTTC. Encoded protein: CASSYSGGTYEQYF.

The gene calls are TRBV7-9 and TRBJ2-2; 9 nucleotides line up with TRBD2. This CDR3 comprises 16 residues. V lost 5 bases and J lost 2; bases outside the gene matches: 6. The V gene's germline CDR1 is SEHNR and CDR2 FQNEAQ (reference sequence). CDR3 residues: CASSKTSGDNTGELFF. The CDR3 region has the DNA TGTGCCAGCAGCAAGACTAGCGGAGACAACACCGGGGAGCTGTTTTTT.

The rearrangement uses TRBV5-1 and TRBJ2-1; 15 nucleotides match TRBD2. Germline CDR1 reads SGHRS; CDR2 reads YFSETQ. The CDR3 runs to 16 residues. The V gene end was trimmed by 3 bases and the J gene end by 6 bases; junction bases not matched to a gene: 4. CDR3 sequence (DNA): TGCGCCAGCAGCTCAGGACTAGCGGGAGGGGGCAATGAGCAGTTCTTC. Its protein product is CASSSGLAGGGNEQFF.

The V gene is TRBV13, the J gene TRBJ1-1, with 8 nucleotides matching TRBD1. This CDR3 is built from 15 residues. CDR1 and CDR2 from the germline V gene are PRHDT and FYEKMQ (reference sequence). V trimming: 5 bases; J trimming: 5 bases; junction bases outside the gene matches: 10. The CDR3 sequence is CASSPRSRGRTEAFF. CDR3 sequence (DNA): TGTGCCAGCAGCCCCCGGAGCAGGGGGCGGACTGAAGCTTTCTTT.

This chain links TRBV27 with TRBJ1-3; the D gene is possibly TRBD1 (5 bases). Germline assignment: CDR1 MNHEY and CDR2 SMNVEV (reference sequence). V lost 6 bases and J lost 4, with 16 bases in between. This CDR3 spans 15 amino acids. This CDR3 reads CASSPFGGIGNTIYF. CDR3 DNA: TGTGCCAGCAGCCCATTCGGGGGTATCGGAAACACCATATATTTT.

The rearrangement uses TRBV21-1 and TRBJ2-3; the table assigns TRBD1, which was not confirmed against the DNA. TRBV21-1 is classified as a pseudogene. The CDR3 extends over 17 amino acids. As DNA, the CDR3 is TGTGCCAGCAGCAAAGCCCCTGCGGACAGGCATACAGATACGCAGTATTTT. Its translation is CASSKAPADRHTDTQYF.

The J gene is TRBJ2-7, the V gene TRBV6-6, with TRBD1 matching over 11 bases. Per germline, CDR1 MNHNY and CDR2 SVGAGI (reference sequence). The CDR3 contains 14 residues. The J segment lost 5 bases and the V segment lost 6 bases, leaving 6 bases of the junction unmatched. CDR3 region: CASRAGTGGHEQYF. The CDR3 bases are TGTGCCAGCAGGGCTGGGACAGGGGGACACGAGCAGTACTTC.

The genes are TRBV5-1 and TRBJ2-1, with 7 bases that match TRBD2. CDR3 size: 14 residues. With 4 bases clipped from V and 5 bases from J, the junction kept 6 bases outside the gene matches. The V gene's germline CDR1 is SGHRS and CDR2 YFSETQ. The DNA of the CDR3 is TGCGCCAGCAGCCCCGGAGGGACTAACAATGAGCAGTTCTTC. Translated: CASSPGGTNNEQFF.